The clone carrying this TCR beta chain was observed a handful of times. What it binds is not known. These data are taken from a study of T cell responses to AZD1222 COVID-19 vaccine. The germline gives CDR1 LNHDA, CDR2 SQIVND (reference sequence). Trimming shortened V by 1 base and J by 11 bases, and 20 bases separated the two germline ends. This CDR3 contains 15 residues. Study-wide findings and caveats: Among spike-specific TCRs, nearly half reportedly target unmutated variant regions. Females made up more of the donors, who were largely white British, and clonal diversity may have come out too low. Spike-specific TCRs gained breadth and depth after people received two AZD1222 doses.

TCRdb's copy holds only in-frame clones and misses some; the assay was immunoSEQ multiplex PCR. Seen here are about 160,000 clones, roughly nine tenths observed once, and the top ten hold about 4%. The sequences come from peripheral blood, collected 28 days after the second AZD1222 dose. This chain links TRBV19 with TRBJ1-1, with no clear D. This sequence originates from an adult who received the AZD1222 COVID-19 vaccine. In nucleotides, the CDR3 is TGTGCCAGTAGTATAGCGCCGGGCCGATCCGGTGCGGCTTTCTTT. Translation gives CASSIAPGRSGAAFF.